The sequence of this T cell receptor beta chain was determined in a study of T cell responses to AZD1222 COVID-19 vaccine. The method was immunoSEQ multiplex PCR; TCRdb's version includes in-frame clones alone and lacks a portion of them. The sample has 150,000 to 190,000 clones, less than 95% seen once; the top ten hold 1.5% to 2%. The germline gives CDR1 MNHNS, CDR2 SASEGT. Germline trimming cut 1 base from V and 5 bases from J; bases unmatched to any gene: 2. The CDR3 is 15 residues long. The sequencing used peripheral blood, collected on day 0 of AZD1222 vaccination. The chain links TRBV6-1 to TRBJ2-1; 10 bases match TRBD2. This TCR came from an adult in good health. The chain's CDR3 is CASSEELAGNNEQFF. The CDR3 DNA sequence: TGTGCCAGCAGTGAAGAACTAGCGGGGAACAATGAGCAGTTCTTC.